The 24 T cell receptor beta chains reported below all come from one sample, sequenced in a study of T cell repertoires in cytomegalovirus infection. MiXCR was run by TCRdb on the reads, yielding one entry per CDR3 protein. The table lists approximately 730,000 distinct CDR3 sequences, roughly 33% of them singletons. Their cognate antigens are unknown. The sequencing here drew on cultured PBMCs, taken from culture after CMV antigen stimulation. The source of these receptors is a human donor in good health (CMV status not recorded). Some clones in this sample may be carry-over from other donors' samples.

V usage is TRBV6-2 or TRBV6-3 and J usage is TRBJ2-1; 8 bases match TRBD1. Per the germline V gene, CDR1 is MNHEY and CDR2 is SVGEGT. The trim removed 7 bases at V and 5 bases at J, leaving 13 bases unmatched. This CDR3 is built from 16 residues. This chain's CDR3 is CASTDEGTGGNNEQFF. The CDR3 region has the DNA TGTGCCAGCACCGACGAGGGGACAGGCGGGAACAATGAGCAGTTCTTC.

A few counts support this clonotype. This chain connects TRBV11-1 to TRBJ1-4; D is perhaps TRBD1 (5 bases). Trimming took 5 bases from V and 5 from J, leaving 15 bases between them. This CDR3 spans 15 amino acids. Germline values: CDR1 SGHAT, CDR2 FQDESV (reference sequence). The CDR3 reads CASSPGSPENEKLFF. DNA of the CDR3: TGTGCCAGCAGCCCAGGGTCCCCGGAAAATGAAAAACTGTTTTTT.

The chain is built from TRBV7-9 and TRBJ2-3, with unresolved D. The germline gives CDR1 SEHNR, CDR2 FQNEAQ (reference sequence). The ends were cut back, 5 bases at V and 1 base at J, with 13 bases in the middle. The CDR3 sequence is 15 residues long. In nucleotides, the CDR3 is TGTGCCAGCAGCCCCCCGGCAGAGCGCACAGATACGCAGTATTTT. Its translation is CASSPPAERTDTQYF.

This clonotype was seen a few times. This chain uses TRBV18 with TRBJ1-1, with TRBD1 matching 12 bases. CDR1 KGHSH and CDR2 LQKENI come from the germline V gene. Trimming cost V 5 bases and J 4 bases; bases outside gene matches: 11. The CDR3 length is 17 residues. CDR3 residues: CASSALRDRGRGTEAFF. The CDR3 DNA reads as TGTGCCAGCTCAGCCCTCCGGGACAGGGGGCGAGGCACTGAAGCTTTCTTT.

V and J are TRBV15 and TRBJ1-5; 11 nucleotides line up with TRBD1. Trimming took 7 bases from V and 1 from J; bases not matched to a gene: 3. The CDR3 is made up of 15 amino acids. In germline, CDR1 is LNHNV, CDR2 YYDKDF (reference sequence). The CDR3 here is CATTRDRGSNQPQHF. The CDR3 coding sequence is TGTGCCACCACCCGGGACAGGGGGAGCAATCAGCCCCAGCATTTT. Full variable domain (rest looked up from reference TRBV15 and TRBJ1-5): DAMVIQNPRYQVTQFGKPVTLSCSQTLNHNVMYWYQQKSSQAPKLLFHYYDKDFNNEADTPDNFQSRRPNTSFCFLDIRSPGLGDTAMYLCATTRDRGSNQPQHFGDGTRLSIL.

The chain has TRBV12-5 and TRBJ2-3; no clear D. The CDR3 length is 13 residues. V was clipped by 1 base and J by 0 bases, with 2 bases between them. Per the germline V gene, CDR1 is LGHNT and CDR2 is FRNRAP. The chain's CDR3 is CASGLGSTDTQYF. CDR3 DNA: TGTGCTAGTGGTTTGGGCAGCACAGATACGCAGTATTTT.

The chain carries TRBV12-3 or TRBV12-4 and TRBJ2-7; D gene uncertain. V lost 3 bases and J lost 5, with 8 bases in between. This CDR3 is built from 12 residues. CDR3 nucleotide sequence: TGTGCCAGCAGTTTGGCCCTAAACGAGCAGTACTTC. This gives the protein CASSLALNEQYF.

This clonotype was counted a few times. This chain links TRBV6-2 or TRBV6-3 with TRBJ2-7; no reliable D call. V was shortened by 4 bases and J by 5 bases, with 12 bases between the two germline ends. This CDR3 region has 13 residues. Germline CDR1 and CDR2: MNHEY and SVGEGT. DNA for the CDR3: TGTGCCAGCAGTTCCACTAAGCTCCACGAGCAGTACTTC. Amino acids: CASSSTKLHEQYF.

This clonotype was observed a handful of times. V is TRBV11-2 and J is TRBJ2-3; 7 bases are shared with TRBD2. The V gene's germline CDR1 is SGHAT and CDR2 FQNNGV. There are 17 residues in the CDR3. The junction had 12 bases not matched to a gene; V was cut back by 5 bases and J by 1 base. The DNA of the CDR3 is TGTGCCAGCAGCCAAAGAGTCGGCCTAGCGGGCACAGATACGCAGTATTTT. This gives the protein CASSQRVGLAGTDTQYF.

This chain joins TRBV10-3 and TRBJ2-7, with D possibly matching TRBD1 (5 bases). The germline CDR1 and CDR2 sequences are ENHRY and SYGVKD. The CDR3 contains 15 residues. V lost 0 bases to trimming and J lost 4 bases, with 13 bases between them. This CDR3 reads CAISESTAKGYEQYF. DNA for the CDR3: TGTGCCATCAGTGAGTCTACAGCGAAGGGGTACGAGCAGTACTTC.

This chain connects TRBV4-3 to TRBJ1-1, with D possibly matching TRBD1 (5 bases). The CDR3 covers 15 residues. Germline V CDR1 and CDR2: LGHNA, YSLEER. The V end lost 0 bases, the J end lost 3 bases, and 11 bases lay between the germline ends. CDR3 loop: CASSQDRGIYTEAFF. The CDR3 coding sequence is TGCGCCAGCAGCCAAGATCGGGGGATCTACACTGAAGCTTTCTTT.

This clonotype has only a few counts. The chain joins TRBV4-1 to TRBJ1-4; D might be TRBD1 (5 bases). Trimming pared 0 bases from V and 8 bases from J, leaving 16 bases between. Germline CDR1 reads MGHRA; CDR2 reads YSYEKL. The CDR3 consists of 16 residues. CDR3 sequence: CASSQDLAGIGEKLFF. In DNA, the CDR3 is TGCGCCAGCAGCCAAGACTTGGCAGGGATCGGGGAAAAACTGTTTTTT.

V is TRBV19 and J is TRBJ2-4; perhaps TRBD2 as D (5 bases). The CDR3 totals 14 residues. The V end was cut by 7 bases, the J end by 1 base, with 11 bases between. Germline V CDR1 and CDR2: LNHDA, SQIVND (reference sequence). CDR3 sequence reads: CASTEGFAKNIQYF. The DNA of the CDR3 is TGTGCCAGTACCGAGGGTTTCGCCAAAAACATTCAGTACTTC.

The table lists this clonotype with a few counts. The V call is TRBV7-8, the J call TRBJ1-3; D unresolved. Germline V gene data show CDR1 as SGHVS and CDR2 as FQNEAQ. This CDR3 is built from 16 residues. V shed 2 bases and J shed 0 bases, with 11 bases lying between them. The CDR3 is CASSLSTGLSGNTIYF. CDR3 in DNA: TGTGCCAGCAGCTTATCGACGGGTCTCTCTGGAAACACCATATATTTT.

This clonotype has a handful of counts. The rearrangement links TRBV19 to TRBJ2-5; D is undetermined. Germline CDR1 reads LNHDA; CDR2 reads SQIVND (reference sequence). The CDR3 runs 12 residues. Trimming took 4 bases from V and 6 from J, leaving 9 bases between them. CDR3 region: CASSSPGKTQYF. The CDR3 DNA follows: TGTGCCAGTAGTAGCCCCGGAAAGACCCAGTACTTC.

The rearrangement links TRBV4-1 to TRBJ1-2, with TRBD1 as a possible D gene (6 bases). The V gene's germline CDR1 is MGHRA and CDR2 YSYEKL. The ends were cut back, 6 bases at V and 1 base at J, with 9 bases in the middle. The CDR3 sequence is 13 residues long. CDR3 amino acids: CASRLGGNYGYTF. DNA of the CDR3: TGCGCCAGCAGACTAGGGGGTAACTATGGCTACACCTTC.

The chain recombines TRBV12-5 with TRBJ2-5; D is ambiguous. CDR3 length: 12 amino acids. Deletions cut 7 bases from V and 5 bases from J, with 11 bases between. Per germline, CDR1 LGHNT and CDR2 FRNRAP. CDR3 DNA sequence: TGTGCTAGTGCCATAGGAAGGGAGACCCAGTACTTC. It yields the protein CASAIGRETQYF.

The genes are TRBV5-6 and TRBJ2-1, with D possibly being TRBD1 (6 bases). Looked up from germline, CDR1 is SGHDT and CDR2 is YYEEEE. This CDR3 spans 15 amino acids. With 4 bases removed from V and 5 bases from J, the gap between germline ends came to 16 bases. The CDR3: CASSSLTTGHNEQFF. DNA for the CDR3: TGTGCCAGCAGCAGCCTCACTACAGGGCACAATGAGCAGTTCTTC.

The V call is TRBV7-9, the J call TRBJ2-7, with D maybe TRBD2 (6 bases). Trimming left V 7 bases short and J 5 bases short, with 12 bases between. The CDR3 contains 12 residues. Germline CDR1 is SEHNR and CDR2 is FQNEAQ (reference sequence). The CDR3 is CASTGGIDEQYF. Written as DNA, the CDR3 is TGTGCCAGCACTGGAGGGATCGACGAGCAGTACTTC. The variable domain in full, completed from reference TRBV7-9 and TRBJ2-7, reads DTGVSQNPRHKITKRGQNVTFRCDPISEHNRLYWYRQTLGQGPEFLTYFQNEAQLEKSRLLSDRFSAERPKGSFSTLEIQRTEQGDSAMYLCASTGGIDEQYFGPGTRLTVT.

This clonotype has at least ten counts. The chain joins TRBV12-3 or TRBV12-4 to TRBJ2-3, with 7 nucleotides matching TRBD1. V shed 1 base and J 6 bases; nucleotides not matched to a gene: 7. This CDR3 has 15 residues. CDR3 sequence reads: CASSLGQGRMDTQYF. The CDR3 DNA reads as TGTGCCAGCAGTTTAGGACAGGGACGGATGGATACGCAGTATTTT.

Details on this clonotype: The conserved closing phenylalanine or tryptophan is absent in this CDR3, likely reflecting a read error. It is unclear where the CDR3 begins or ends on the DNA, so no DNA is shown, and the CDR3 is as TCRdb lists it. The chain couples TRBV7-2 to TRBJ1-3; the table's TRBD1 call for D was not verified on the DNA. Germline lookup yields CDR1 SGHTA and CDR2 FQGNSA. The CDR3 length is 12 residues, termini included. CDR3 residues: CASSHGQGRWYI.

The V and J genes are TRBV20-1 and TRBJ2-1, with 7 bases lining up with TRBD1. The CDR3 sequence is 16 residues long. After removal of 5 bases from V and 6 bases from J, the junction contained 16 bases not matched to a gene. The germline CDR1 and CDR2 sequences are DFQATT and SNEGSKA (reference sequence). CDR3 sequence reads: CSARVRQGRGTNEQFF. The CDR3 nucleotides read TGCAGTGCTCGTGTCCGACAGGGTAGGGGAACCAATGAGCAGTTCTTC.

The chain joins TRBV30 to TRBJ2-3; 7 bases are a match to TRBD2. V shed 4 bases and J 3 bases; nucleotides not matched to a gene: 4. Germline CDR1 and CDR2: GTSNPN and SVGIG (reference sequence). The CDR3 totals 13 residues. The CDR3 sequence: CAWTGLDTDTQYF. As DNA, the CDR3 is TGTGCCTGGACTGGACTAGATACAGATACGCAGTATTTT.

V gene TRBV10-3 combines with J gene TRBJ2-5; maybe TRBD1 (5 bases). The V end lost 5 bases, the J end lost 0 bases, and 7 bases lay between the germline ends. The CDR3 is 13 residues long. Germline V gene sequence: CDR1 ENHRY, CDR2 SYGVKD. The CDR3 DNA reads TGTGCCATCAGTATAGGGGACCAAGAGACCCAGTACTTC. The encoded protein is CAISIGDQETQYF.